This T cell receptor beta chain was recorded in a study of cytomegalovirus exposure and HLA in healthy donors. The ends were cut back, 4 bases at V and 7 bases at J, with 15 bases in the middle. Germline-derived CDR1 and CDR2 are SGHRS and YFSETQ. This CDR3 has 13 amino acids. The PCR ran on 60 Vbeta and 13 Jbeta primers. Assay: immunoSEQ multiplex PCR; the TCRdb copy retains only in-frame clones and omits some. The repertoire consists of fewer than 150,000 clones, with around 70% occurring once and the leading ten covering 2.5% to 3.5%. The sequenced material came from PBMCs. The sequence was collected from a young man in good health and CMV-seronegative. The gene calls are TRBV5-1 and TRBJ2-7; D possibly corresponds to TRBD1 (7 bases). The DNA of the CDR3 is TGCGCCAGCAGCGCGGGACAGTTTTATGAGCAGTACTTC. Translated, it gives CASSAGQFYEQYF.